This T cell receptor beta chain was profiled in a study of OX40 agonist ivuxolimab in advanced cancers. Context from the whole study: Ivuxolimab, which targeted the costimulatory receptor OX40 (CD134), was an agonistic, fully human IgG2 monoclonal antibody. Intravenous ivuxolimab was administered to patients every 2 weeks at six dose levels: 0.01, 0.1, 0.3, 1.5, 3 and 10 mg/kg. Of the 50 to 55 patients in dose escalation, about 20 had hepatocellular carcinoma, roughly 15 had melanoma, 9 had renal cell carcinoma and 9 had head and neck cancer. A male proportion of 82.7% and a mean age of approximately 62 years, ranging from 23 to 79, were recorded for the dose-escalation cohort. Patients were allowed to have had prior anti-PD-1, anti-PD-L1 or anti-CTLA-4 therapy, and more than 35% of the dose-escalation patients had been treated with checkpoint inhibitors. Three dose-escalation patients achieved partial responses, one with hepatocellular carcinoma and two with cutaneous melanoma. The purpose of peripheral TCRbeta sequencing was to test whether ivuxolimab changed TCR sequence diversity and led to clonal T-cell expansion. The monotherapy dose-escalation portion (N = 52 patients) of the phase I ivuxolimab trial is reported in the paper. Overall study results and their limits: Antigen specificity was not determined for the clonally expanded peripheral T cells. In the 0.1-3.0 mg/kg groups, partial responders had among the lowest normalized peripheral clonal expansion, particularly in CD8+ T cells. At doses from 0.1 to 3.0 mg/kg, clonal expansion was seen in both CD4+ and CD8+ blood T cells between baseline and week 6. Low levels of normalized T-cell clonal expansion were also seen in some patients who did not respond. After ivuxolimab, CD8+ T cells had more expanded clones than CD4+ T cells on average.

To sequence the TCRbeta CDR3 region, genomic DNA was isolated from the sorted cells. The immunoSEQ Assay was used to sequence the TCRbeta CDR3 regions. Sourced from immuneACCESS, this table was stored by TCRdb with only in-frame sequences that have V and J called. A share of the clones is absent; for the studies checked, an unresolved V gene accounts for under half, and the remainder has no known explanation. Across this sample there are about 73,000 clones, with around nine tenths seen only once. The ten largest account for more than 0.45% of the sample. V loses 3 bases of germline sequence and J loses 3 bases, and the interval between the two ends is 9 bases. The CDR3 holds 13 amino acids from the cysteine to the phenylalanine. Only the CDR3 DNA is retained, 39 bases long and in frame from the first base. The CDR1 and CDR2 encoded by the germline V gene are KGHSH and LQKENI. The trial excluded patients who had a history of autoimmune disease or were on systemic immunosuppression. Peripheral blood for TCR sequencing was drawn from every dose cohort at baseline, at cycle 4 day 1 and at cycle 7 day 1. Samples were obtained from an open-label, multicenter, first-in-human phase I dose-escalation trial of ivuxolimab. Adults with locally advanced or metastatic head and neck squamous cell, hepatocellular, melanoma or renal cell carcinoma were enrolled in the trial. Before TCR sequencing, CD4+ T cells and CD8+ T cells were sorted from peripheral blood as separate populations.

Note on this clone: What antigen it recognizes has not been identified. Base-call qualities are not available, and no considerably larger clone is one nucleotide away.

The rearrangement joined TRBV18 to TRBJ2-7; confidence is insufficient to name the D gene. The TCR comes from an adult with an advanced solid tumor such as melanoma, head and neck, liver or kidney cancer. Sequencing was performed on CD4+ or CD8+ T cells sorted from blood, taken in a trial of the OX40 agonist ivuxolimab. In nucleotide form, the sequence is TGTGCCAGCTCACCGGTACAGAGCTACGAGCAGTACTTC. Protein translation: CASSPVQSYEQYF.